This is a list of T cell receptor beta chains from one sample in a study of naive and memory T cell subsets. TCRdb itself ran the UMI-ligation and nested PCR reads through MiXCR, one entry per CDR3 protein. The sample lists 140,000 to 150,000 distinct CDR3 sequences, about a sixth occurring once. The specimen was naive CD4+ T cells from blood. The receptors were sampled from a human donor in good health. Both conserved end residues are part of each CDR3. D genes are given only for firm matches. Only some rows state a clone size, as once, few, many or a class for expanded clones.

D	J	V	size	DNA	CDR3
NA	TRBJ2-1	TRBV10-3	few	TGTGCCATCGACTGGGGGGGCCCACAGAATGAGCAGTTCTTC	CAIDWGGPQNEQFF
NA	TRBJ2-5	TRBV5-1	few	TGCGCCAGCAGCTTAACCTCGACAGTATTAGAGACCCAGTACTTC	CASSLTSTVLETQYF
TRBD2	TRBJ2-7	TRBV20-1	few	TGCAGTGCTAGGGGGGGGACCTACGAGCAGTACTTC	CSARGGTYEQYF
NA	TRBJ2-7	TRBV7-2	many	TGTGCCACCCTACTAGCTCCTAAGGGGGAGCAGTACTTC	CATLLAPKGEQYF
NA	TRBJ2-3	TRBV7-2	NA	TGTGCCAGCAGCCCCCCGGCGTACGCAGATACGCAGTATTTT	CASSPPAYADTQYF
TRBD2	TRBJ2-7	TRBV6-2/TRBV6-3	NA	TGTGCCAGCAGGACAGGACTAGCGGGGAACTACGAGCAGTACTTC	CASRTGLAGNYEQYF
NA	TRBJ2-2	TRBV25-1	few	TGTGCCAGCAGTGAATATGCCGGTTGGGAGCCCGGGGAGCTGTTTTTT	CASSEYAGWEPGELFF
TRBD2	TRBJ2-1	TRBV5-1	NA	TGCGCCAGCACCCTAGCGGGATTCTCCTACAATGAGCAGTTCTTC	CASTLAGFSYNEQFF
NA	TRBJ2-7	TRBV19	NA	TGTGCCAGTAGTATATCACAGTCCTACGAGCAGTACTTC	CASSISQSYEQYF
NA	TRBJ2-3	TRBV29-1	few	TGCAGCGTCCGGGCCCGACAGGACACAGATACGCAGTATTTT	CSVRARQDTDTQYF
NA	TRBJ2-7	TRBV5-1	few	TGCGCCAGCAGCGGTCGGCCTTTAGCGGAGAGCTCCTACGAGCAGTACTTC	CASSGRPLAESSYEQYF
NA	TRBJ2-3	TRBV5-1	few	TGCGCCAGCAGCTTGGATCGCCCCAATACGCAGTATTTT	CASSLDRPNTQYF
TRBD2	TRBJ2-1	TRBV7-2	NA	TGTGCCAGCAGCTTAGCCCCGGGACTAGGGTTCGGCAATGAGCAGTTCTTC	CASSLAPGLGFGNEQFF
NA	TRBJ2-1	TRBV28	NA	TGTGCCAGCAGTTTACCCAGGGGAACTAGCAGACGGCATGTCAATGAGCAGTTCTTC	CASSLPRGTSRRHVNEQFF
NA	TRBJ1-1	TRBV27	NA	TGTGCCAGCAGTCGCCTGGCCGGGTACACTGAAGCTTTCTTT	CASSRLAGYTEAFF
NA	TRBJ2-1	TRBV12-3/TRBV12-4	many	TGTGCCAGCGGGGACCACTCCTACAATGAGCAGTTCTTC	CASGDHSYNEQFF
TRBD1	TRBJ1-1	TRBV11-2	few	TGTGCCAGCAACTACAGGGGTAGGGTGAACACTGAAGCTTTCTTT	CASNYRGRVNTEAFF
NA	TRBJ1-5	TRBV29-1	few	TGCAGCGCCCAGGACACGAATAGCAATCAGCCCCAGCATTTT	CSAQDTNSNQPQHF
TRBD2	TRBJ2-2	TRBV20-1	once	TGCAGTGCCAGCCGCACGACTAGCGGGAACACCGGGGAGCTGTTTTTT	CSASRTTSGNTGELFF
TRBD1	TRBJ1-2	TRBV6-2/TRBV6-3	few	TGTGCCAGCAGTTACGCGGGACAGGGGAGAAGTGGCTACACCTTC	CASSYAGQGRSGYTF
NA	TRBJ2-7	TRBV20-1	NA	TGCAGTGCCCGTATTCTAATTACAGGCGAGTACTCCTACGAGCAGTACTTC	CSARILITGEYSYEQYF
NA	TRBJ1-5	TRBV25-1	NA	TGTGCCAGCAGTGCTTCCGGGACGCAAAATCAGCCCCAGAATTTT	CASSASGTQNQPQNF
NA	TRBJ2-5	TRBV29-1	few	TGCAGCGTTACTAACATAGAGACCCAGTACTTC	CSVTNIETQYF
TRBD2	TRBJ2-2	TRBV18	many	TGTGCCAGCTCACCGGGACTAGCGGGAATGAACACCGGGGAGCTGTTTTTT	CASSPGLAGMNTGELFF
NA	TRBJ1-1	TRBV29-1	few	TGCAGCGGGGGGACGTTCATGAACACTGAAGCTTTCTTT	CSGGTFMNTEAFF
NA	TRBJ1-3	TRBV30	NA	TGTGCCTGGAGTGTCAGGCGGCTCGCGGGAAACACCATATATTTT	CAWSVRRLAGNTIYF
NA	TRBJ2-2	TRBV6-1	few	TGTGCCAGCATAGCAGCGAACACCGGGGAGCTGTTTTTT	CASIAANTGELFF
NA	TRBJ2-5	TRBV7-2	few	TGTGCCAGCAGCTTAGAGAGGGAAGAGACCCAGTACTTC	CASSLEREETQYF
NA	TRBJ2-7	TRBV7-6	NA	TGTGCCAGCAGCGTGCAGGGGAACGAGCAGTACTTC	CASSVQGNEQYF
NA	TRBJ2-2	TRBV29-1	many	TGCAGCGTTGGGGCCGGGGAGCTGTTTTTT	CSVGAGELFF
TRBD2	TRBJ2-5	TRBV7-2	NA	TGTGCCAGCAGCCTCACCGGACTAGCGGACGGACAAGAGACCCAGTACTTC	CASSLTGLADGQETQYF
NA	TRBJ1-3	TRBV6-6	NA	TGTGCCAGCAGTTACTCCGACTCTGGAAACACCATATATTTT	CASSYSDSGNTIYF
NA	TRBJ2-7	TRBV21-1	NA	TGTGCCAGCAGCAAAGCGCATAGGCCCTCCTACGAGCAGTACTTC	CASSKAHRPSYEQYF
NA	TRBJ1-1	TRBV29-1	few	TGCAGCGTTGATGGGAACACTGAAGCTTTCTTT	CSVDGNTEAFF
NA	TRBJ2-5	TRBV6-6	NA	TGTGCCAGCAGCAAAACAGGGGAGACCCAGTACTTC	CASSKTGETQYF
NA	TRBJ2-3	TRBV4-1	NA	TGCGCCAGCAGCCAAGATAGAGGCAACCCGTCTAGCACAGATACGCAGTATTTT	CASSQDRGNPSSTDTQYF